This T cell receptor (beta chain) is drawn from a study of blood T cell repertoires in COVID-19. On the study more broadly: The United States, Italy and Spain were the sources of the acute and convalescent COVID-19 samples.

The CDR3 is 16 amino acids. Germline CDR1 and CDR2: LGHDT and YNNKEL (reference sequence). The V and J ends lost 6 bases and 1 base, in that order; junction bases with no gene match: 8. Clones were sequenced by immunoSEQ multiplex PCR, and TCRdb holds only the in-frame ones, with some missing. In the table there are about 190,000 clones, about 83% of which are singletons. The rearrangement links TRBV3-1 (or the pseudogene TRBV3-2) to TRBJ2-3; 9 positions match TRBD2. This TCR was recovered from a woman aged 25 to 39 who had been exposed to COVID-19. The sample was PBMCs or T cells enriched from blood (not recorded which). CDR3: CASSSPRTSGTDTQYF. The CDR3 nucleotides read TGTGCCAGCAGTTCCCCCCGGACTAGCGGCACAGATACGCAGTATTTT.